Below are 21 T cell receptor beta chains sequenced from a single sample in a study of T cells in Graves' hyperthyroidism and ophthalmopathy (dated by TCRdb to the late 2010s). Receptor libraries were prepared by multiplex PCR. Sequencer: Illumina HiSeq 2000. The TCR beta CDR3 regions were amplified from RNA transcripts. The first round of RT-PCR for the TCR CDR3 was performed with the HTBI primer set and the Qiagen OneStep RT-PCR kit. In-frame beta chains were kept once TCRdb had trimmed the public reads at Q25 with fastp and called clones with MiXCR. For every CDR3 protein sequence, its rows merge into one entry that carries the most common genes and DNA. The sample profile shows hundreds of thousands of distinct CDR3 sequences; 14% to 15% of them were found once. The ten largest account for about 33% of the sample. The sequenced sample was blood. These receptors came from a young woman with Graves' hyperthyroidism.

This clonotype appeared many times. The rearrangement links TRBV6-1 to TRBJ1-2; 10 nucleotides line up with TRBD1. CDR1 is MNHNS, CDR2 SASEGT, per germline. CDR3 length: 14 amino acids. The ends lost 8 bases at V and 6 bases at J; junction bases unmatched: 9. The CDR3 DNA follows: TGTGCCAGCCGACCGGGACAGGGGTGGCATGGCTACACCTTC. This encodes CASRPGQGWHGYTF.

This clonotype was picked up a small number of times. The chain links TRBV24-1 to TRBJ2-1, with D tentatively TRBD1 or TRBD2 (5 bases each). The CDR3 sequence is 16 residues long. Germline CDR1 is KGHDR and CDR2 is SFDVKD. Trimming took off 3 bases at V and 7 bases at J, with 18 bases between the two ends. The CDR3 region has the DNA TGTGCCACCAGTGATGCCGGGACCCCGGTTCGAAATGAGCAGTTCTTC. Amino acids: CATSDAGTPVRNEQFF.

The chain carries TRBV20-1 and TRBJ2-1; TRBD1 agrees at 11 bases. J gave up 7 bases and V 4 bases, and 6 bases lay outside the gene matches. The CDR3 has 14 amino acids. CDR1 is DFQATT and CDR2 is SNEGSKA in the germline V gene (reference sequence). CDR3 in DNA: TGCAGTGCTAAGGGACAGGGGGGAAGGAATGAGCAGTTCTTC. Its protein is CSAKGQGGRNEQFF.

The sample holds many counts of this clonotype. This chain joins TRBV2 and TRBJ1-6; D perhaps matches TRBD1 (5 bases). V was cut by 7 bases and J by 10 bases, with 14 bases left in between. Germline CDR1 and CDR2: SNHLY and FYNNEI. This CDR3 contains 13 residues. The CDR3 nucleotides read TGTGCCAGCATGGACTTCTGGGACTCACCCCTCCACTTT. Amino acids: CASMDFWDSPLHF.

This rearrangement joins TRBV14 to TRBJ2-1, with 13 bases lining up with TRBD2. The CDR3 has 15 residues. Germline trimming cut 4 bases from V and 9 bases from J; bases unmatched to any gene: 6. Looked up from germline, CDR1 is SGHDN and CDR2 is FVKESK. The CDR3 nucleotides read TGTGCCAGCAGCCTTGGACTAGCGGGAGCTGGTGAGCAGTTCTTC. Residues: CASSLGLAGAGEQFF.

V is TRBV30 and J is TRBJ2-2; perhaps TRBD2 as D (5 bases). V lost 4 bases to trimming and J lost 6 bases, with 6 bases between them. The CDR3 is 11 residues long. CDR1 and CDR2 from the germline V gene are GTSNPN and SVGIG (reference sequence). Here the CDR3 DNA reads TGTGCCTGGACTAGCTCCGGGGAGCTGTTTTTT. Protein sequence: CAWTSSGELFF.

This clonotype turned up a few times. The chain links TRBV27 to TRBJ2-2; no clear D. The length of the CDR3 is 15 residues. V shed 4 bases and J shed 10 bases, with 19 bases lying between them. The germline gives CDR1 MNHEY, CDR2 SMNVEV (reference sequence). CDR3 region: CASSSLEAGFTELFF. Written as DNA, the CDR3 is TGTGCCAGCAGTTCCCTCGAGGCAGGTTTTACGGAGCTGTTTTTT.

This chain joins TRBV12-3 or TRBV12-4 and TRBJ1-5; D is perhaps TRBD1 (5 bases). V lost 8 bases, J lost 7 bases, and 15 bases lay in between. The CDR3 consists of 13 residues. Written as DNA, the CDR3 is TGTGCCAGCTCCGACCAAGGGGAACAGCCCCAGCATTTT. Residues: CASSDQGEQPQHF.

The chain joins TRBV14 to TRBJ2-1, with unresolved D. The germline gives CDR1 SGHDN, CDR2 FVKESK. Trimming left V 2 bases short and J 7 bases short, with 9 bases between. The CDR3 has 13 residues. The CDR3 coding sequence is TGTGCCAGCAGCCAATTGGCCTTAAATGAGCAGTTCTTC. This codes for CASSQLALNEQFF.

V and J are TRBV7-8 and TRBJ2-2; tentatively, D is TRBD1 or TRBD2 (6 bases each). The CDR3 covers 13 residues. V lost 5 bases and J 13 bases, leaving 17 bases between the germline ends. Germline CDR1 is SGHVS and CDR2 is FQNEAQ. The CDR3 here is CASSPGVGGTLFF. For the CDR3, the DNA is TGTGCCAGCAGCCCAGGGGTCGGGGGTACGCTGTTTTTT.

The chain couples TRBV7-9 to TRBJ1-2, with D perhaps matching TRBD1 (5 bases). Germline loops: CDR1 SEHNR, CDR2 FQNEAQ (reference sequence). CDR3 length: 17 amino acids. V dropped 4 bases and J dropped 1 base, with 19 bases sitting between them. CDR3 nucleotides: TGTGCCAGCAGCTCTGCAGACAGACCACCGGATAACTATGGCTACACCTTC. It translates to CASSSADRPPDNYGYTF.

This clonotype was detected many times. The V gene is TRBV3-1, the J gene TRBJ2-5; the match to TRBD2 covers 10 bases. Losses at the gene ends were 1 base for V and 3 bases for J; bases not matched to a gene: 2. Per germline, CDR1 LGHDT and CDR2 YNNKEL (reference sequence). The CDR3 has 15 amino acids. The chain's CDR3 is CASSQAGLAEETQYF. As DNA, the CDR3 is TGTGCCAGCAGCCAAGCAGGACTAGCGGAAGAGACCCAGTACTTC.

This clonotype showed up just a few times. The CDR3 DNA is TGTGCCAGCAGTGATAGCGTAACGAGCTCCTACAATGAGCAGTTCTTC. It specifies CASSDSVTSSYNEQFF. V and J are TRBV7-3 and TRBJ2-1; TRBD2 is a possible D gene (5 bases). This CDR3 has 16 residues. Germline V CDR1 and CDR2: SGHTA, FQGTGA. Trimming left V 6 bases short and J 0 bases short, with 15 bases between.

The chain carries TRBV2 and TRBJ2-5; D gene uncertain. V dropped 7 bases and J dropped 2 bases, with 11 bases sitting between them. Germline V gene data show CDR1 as SNHLY and CDR2 as FYNNEI. The CDR3 is made up of 13 amino acids. This chain's CDR3 is CASIRTIQETQYF. The DNA for the CDR3 is TGTGCCAGCATTAGGACGATTCAAGAGACCCAGTACTTC.

This clonotype was recorded at least ten times. The chain recombines TRBV6-1 with TRBJ2-7; TRBD1 matches at 7 bases. CDR3 size: 14 residues. With 5 bases clipped from V and 4 bases from J, the junction kept 8 bases outside the gene matches. CDR1 is MNHNS and CDR2 is SASEGT in the germline V gene. The CDR3 reads CASSTTGSYYEQYF. The CDR3 nucleotides are TGTGCCAGCAGTACGACAGGGTCTTATTACGAGCAGTACTTC.

Of note for this clonotype: Mismatch with germline at one junction end may stem from a read error. V is TRBV10-1 and J is TRBJ1-2; D is unresolved. Germline loops: CDR1 WNHNN, CDR2 SYGVQD (reference sequence). The CDR3 is 13 residues long. The CDR3 region is CASSEQRNYGHTF. The CDR3 region has the DNA TGCGCCAGCAGTGAGCAGAGAAACTATGGCCACACCTTC.

This clonotype was counted ten times or more. The chain couples TRBV7-2 to TRBJ1-1, with 8 bases matching TRBD1. This CDR3 comprises 13 residues. Germline-derived CDR1 and CDR2 are SGHTA and FQGNSA. With V trimmed by 6 bases and J by 4 bases, 4 bases remained unmatched. In nucleotides, the CDR3 is TGTGCCAGCAGACAAACAGGGGGCACTGAAGCTTTCTTT. It yields the protein CASRQTGGTEAFF.

In its sample, this clonotype was seen many times. This chain connects TRBV7-2 to TRBJ2-1; D is perhaps TRBD2 (5 bases). The ends were cut back, 2 bases at V and 4 bases at J, with 15 bases in the middle. The CDR3 length is 16 residues. Germline V lookup: CDR1 SGHTA, CDR2 FQGNSA. The CDR3 spells CASSLTGNWEYNEQFF. Written as DNA, the CDR3 is TGTGCCAGCAGCTTAACGGGGAACTGGGAGTACAATGAGCAGTTCTTC. Variable domain in full (rest from reference TRBV7-2 and TRBJ2-1): GAGVSQSPSNKVTEKGKDVELRCDPISGHTALYWYRQSLGQGLEFLIYFQGNSAPDKSGLPSDRFSAERTGGSVSTLTIQRTQQEDSAVYLCASSLTGNWEYNEQFFGPGTRLTVL.

The chain uses TRBV20-1 and TRBJ1-5; the D is unclear. Germline V gene sequence: CDR1 DFQATT, CDR2 SNEGSKA (reference sequence). This CDR3 contains 14 residues. The ends were cut back, 4 bases at V and 2 bases at J, with 12 bases in the middle. The CDR3, as DNA: TGCAGTGCTAAGTCTTCAGCGGGCAATCAGCCCCAGCATTTT. Its protein is CSAKSSAGNQPQHF.

This clonotype occurred many times. The CDR3 here is CASTGQGRTDTQYF. The CDR3 coding sequence is TGTGCCAGCACGGGACAGGGGAGGACAGATACGCAGTATTTT. The J gene is TRBJ2-3, the V gene TRBV2, with TRBD1 matching over 10 bases. J lost 3 bases, V lost 7 bases, and 4 bases had no gene match. Germline V gene data show CDR1 as SNHLY and CDR2 as FYNNEI. There are 14 residues in the CDR3.

This chain connects TRBV20-1 to TRBJ2-1; TRBD2 agrees at 8 bases. This CDR3 has 15 residues. Germline V gives CDR1 DFQATT, CDR2 SNEGSKA (reference sequence). The V segment lost 0 bases and the J segment 7 bases; nucleotides outside the gene matches: 8. The CDR3 DNA follows: TGCAGTGCTAGAGATCACGGGAGGGCTTTGAATGAGCAGTTCTTC. Amino acid sequence: CSARDHGRALNEQFF.